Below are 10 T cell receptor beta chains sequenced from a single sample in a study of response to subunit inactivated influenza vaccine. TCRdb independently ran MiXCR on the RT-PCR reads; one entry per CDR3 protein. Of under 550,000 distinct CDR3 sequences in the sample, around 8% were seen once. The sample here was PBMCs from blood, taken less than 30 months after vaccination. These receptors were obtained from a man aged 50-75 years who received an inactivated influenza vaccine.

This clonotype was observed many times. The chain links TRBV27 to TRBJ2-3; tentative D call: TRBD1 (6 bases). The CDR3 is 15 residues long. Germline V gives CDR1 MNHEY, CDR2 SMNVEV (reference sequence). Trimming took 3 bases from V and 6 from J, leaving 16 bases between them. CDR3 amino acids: CASSFQGPRLDTQYF. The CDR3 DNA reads TGTGCCAGCAGTTTTCAGGGGCCCCGTTTGGATACGCAGTATTTT.

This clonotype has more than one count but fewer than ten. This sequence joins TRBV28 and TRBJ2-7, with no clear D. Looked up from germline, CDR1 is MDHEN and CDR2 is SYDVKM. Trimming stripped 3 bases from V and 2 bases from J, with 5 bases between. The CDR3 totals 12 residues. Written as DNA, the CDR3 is TGTGCCAGCAGTTTTAAGCCCTACGAGCAGTACTTC. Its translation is CASSFKPYEQYF.

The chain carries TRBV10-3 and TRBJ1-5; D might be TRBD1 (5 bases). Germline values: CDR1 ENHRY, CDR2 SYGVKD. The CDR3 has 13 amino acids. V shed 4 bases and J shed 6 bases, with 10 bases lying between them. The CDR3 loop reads CAISAGKGQPQHF. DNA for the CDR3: TGTGCCATCAGTGCAGGGAAGGGTCAGCCCCAGCATTTT.

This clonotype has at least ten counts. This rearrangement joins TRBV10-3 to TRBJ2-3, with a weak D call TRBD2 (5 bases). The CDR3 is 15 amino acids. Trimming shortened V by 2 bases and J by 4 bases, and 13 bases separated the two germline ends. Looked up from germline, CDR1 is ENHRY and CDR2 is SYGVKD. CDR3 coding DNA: TGTGCCATCAGTGAGGGGGTAGCGAGCGCAGATACGCAGTATTTT. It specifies CAISEGVASADTQYF.

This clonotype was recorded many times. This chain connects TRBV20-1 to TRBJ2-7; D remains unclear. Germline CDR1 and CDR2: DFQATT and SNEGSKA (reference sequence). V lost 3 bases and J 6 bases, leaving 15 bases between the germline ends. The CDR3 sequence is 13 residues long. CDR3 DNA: TGCAGTGCTAGTAAACCACCTTTCCCCGAGCAGTACTTC. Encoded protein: CSASKPPFPEQYF.

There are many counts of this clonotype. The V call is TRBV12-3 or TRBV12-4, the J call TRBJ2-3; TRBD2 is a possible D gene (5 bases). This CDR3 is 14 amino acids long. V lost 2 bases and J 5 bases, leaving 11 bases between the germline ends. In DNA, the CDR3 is TGTGCCAGCAGTTTACGTAGCGCCAAAGATACGCAGTATTTT. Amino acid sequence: CASSLRSAKDTQYF.

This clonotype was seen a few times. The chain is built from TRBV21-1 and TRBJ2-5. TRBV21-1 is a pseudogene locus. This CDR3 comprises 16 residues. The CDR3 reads CASSKNEITVQETQYF. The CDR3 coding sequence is TGTGCCAGCAGCAAGAACGAGATAACAGTCCAAGAGACCCAGTACTTC.

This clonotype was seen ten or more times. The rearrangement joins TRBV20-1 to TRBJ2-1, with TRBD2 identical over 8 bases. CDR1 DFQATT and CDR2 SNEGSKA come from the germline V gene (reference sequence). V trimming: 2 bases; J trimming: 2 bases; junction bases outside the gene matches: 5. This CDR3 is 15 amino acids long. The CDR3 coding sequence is TGCAGTGCTAGAACATTAGCGGGAACCTACAATGAGCAGTTCTTC. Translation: CSARTLAGTYNEQFF.

The DNA of the CDR3 is TGCAGTGCTAGTGATGTCTCCTACGAGCAGTACTTC. This translates into CSASDVSYEQYF. The chain uses TRBV20-1 and TRBJ2-7; D is unresolved. The CDR3 spans 12 residues. Per the germline V gene, CDR1 is DFQATT and CDR2 is SNEGSKA (reference sequence). V dropped 3 bases and J dropped 0 bases, with 6 bases sitting between them.

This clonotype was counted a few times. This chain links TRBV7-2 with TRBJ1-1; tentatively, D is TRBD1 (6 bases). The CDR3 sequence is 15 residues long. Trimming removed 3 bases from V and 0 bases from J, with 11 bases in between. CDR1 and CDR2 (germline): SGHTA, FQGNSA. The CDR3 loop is CASSFADRMNTEAFF. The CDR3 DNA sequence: TGTGCCAGCAGCTTTGCCGACAGGATGAACACTGAAGCTTTCTTT.